The 9 T cell receptor beta chains given below trace back to one sample, sequenced in a study of Tregs in tolerant kidney transplant recipients. TCRdb keeps only in-frame clones here, not all; method: immunoSEQ multiplex PCR. This table has more than 12,000 clones, roughly 75% appearing once. Sequencing used Tregs from blood, obtained before the transplant. Source of these receptors: a human donor who received a combined kidney and bone marrow transplant.

The chain joins TRBV7-9 to TRBJ2-3, with D possibly being TRBD1 (5 bases). The CDR3 is 13 residues long. The V gene's germline CDR1 is SEHNR and CDR2 FQNEAQ (reference sequence). Trimming removed 3 bases at V and 4 bases at J, with 8 bases between. As DNA, the CDR3 is TGTGCCAGCAGCTTTCAGGGCCCAGATACGCAGTATTTT. Its protein product is CASSFQGPDTQYF.

The gene calls are TRBV7-9 and TRBJ2-5, with 15 bases that match TRBD2. Germline V CDR1 and CDR2: SEHNR, FQNEAQ (reference sequence). The CDR3 totals 18 residues. V dropped 5 bases and J dropped 2; count of bases not matched to a gene: 9. CDR3 in amino acids: CASSTRTSGRGLQETQYF. In DNA form, the CDR3 reads TGTGCCAGCAGCACCCGGACTAGCGGGAGGGGCCTACAAGAGACCCAGTACTTC.

The chain combines TRBV5-1 with TRBJ1-2, with unresolved D. This CDR3 contains 14 residues. Deletions cut 4 bases from V and 4 bases from J, with 14 bases between. Germline lookup yields CDR1 SGHRS and CDR2 YFSETQ. CDR3: CASSDTSTPYGYTF. The CDR3 DNA sequence: TGCGCCAGCAGCGACACCTCGACCCCCTATGGCTACACCTTC.

In DNA form, the CDR3 reads TGCGCCAGCAGCCTACTGCCGCAGGGCTCCTACAATGAGCAGTTCTTC. This codes for CASSLLPQGSYNEQFF. The chain combines TRBV4-3 with TRBJ2-1, with TRBD1 as a possible D gene (5 bases). Looked up from germline, CDR1 is LGHNA and CDR2 is YSLEER. The CDR3 runs to 16 residues. V was trimmed by 4 bases and J by 0 bases, leaving 13 bases between them.

The chain uses TRBV5-1 and TRBJ2-1; D not certain. This CDR3 is built from 13 residues. The V end was cut by 5 bases, the J end by 8 bases, with 14 bases between. CDR1 is SGHRS and CDR2 is YFSETQ in the germline V gene. The CDR3 sequence: CASSKVALHEQFF. The CDR3 nucleotides are TGCGCCAGCAGTAAGGTAGCTTTGCATGAGCAGTTCTTC.

The chain recombines TRBV19 with TRBJ2-1, with 8 positions matching TRBD2. After removal of 7 bases from V and 10 bases from J, the junction contained 12 bases not matched to a gene. Germline V gives CDR1 LNHDA, CDR2 SQIVND (reference sequence). The CDR3 runs to 14 residues. DNA of the CDR3: TGTGCCAGTAAGAAGGGGCTAGCGGGTCCCGAGCAGTTCTTC. This translates into CASKKGLAGPEQFF.

This chain connects TRBV5-1 to TRBJ2-6, with D unclear. The CDR3 consists of 14 residues. Germline CDR1 reads SGHRS; CDR2 reads YFSETQ. The V end was cut by 4 bases, the J end by 0 bases, with 5 bases between. In DNA form, the CDR3 reads TGCGCCAGCAGCCCGGGCTCTGGGGCCAACGTCCTGACTTTC. Its protein product is CASSPGSGANVLTF.

This sequence joins TRBV9 and TRBJ2-3; tentative D call: TRBD2 (5 bases). V lost 3 bases and J 1 base, leaving 15 bases between the germline ends. Germline assignment: CDR1 SGDLS and CDR2 YYNGEE. The CDR3 contains 16 residues. In DNA, the CDR3 is TGTGCCAGCAGCGCGTTCTCGGGATCCCGCACAGATACGCAGTATTTT. It specifies CASSAFSGSRTDTQYF. Combining the CDR3 with reference TRBV9 and TRBJ2-3 gives the whole variable domain DSGVTQTPKHLITATGQRVTLRCSPRSGDLSVYWYQQSLDQGLQFLIQYYNGEERAKGNILERFSAQQFPDLHSELNLSSLELGDSALYFCASSAFSGSRTDTQYFGPGTRLTVL.

This chain links TRBV4-1 with TRBJ1-5; no firm D call. The V end lost 4 bases, the J end lost 4 bases, and 11 bases lay between the germline ends. This CDR3 spans 14 amino acids. The V gene's germline CDR1 is MGHRA and CDR2 YSYEKL. CDR3 nucleotide sequence: TGCGCCAGCAGCCCCTACCCAATGAATCAGCCCCAGCATTTT. Translating it yields CASSPYPMNQPQHF.